Listed below are T cell receptor beta chains from one sample, sequenced in a study of cytomegalovirus exposure and HLA in healthy donors. Clones were sequenced by immunoSEQ multiplex PCR, and TCRdb holds only the in-frame ones, with some missing. The sample carries fewer than 200,000 clones, roughly 84% recorded once. Sequencing was carried out using PBMCs. These receptors were collected from a man aged 25 to 40 in good health and CMV-seronegative. Each CDR3 is given with its conserved first and last residue. The D gene is left open where the match is weak. Only part of the rows carry a size: once, few, many, or a class if the clone is expanded.

j_gene: TRBJ2-3; abundance: .; d_gene: TRBD2; v_gene: TRBV19; CDR3aa: CASSRWRRGSTDTQYF; CDR3nt: TGTGCCAGTAGTAGGTGGCGGCGGGGGAGCACAGATACGCAGTATTTT
j_gene: TRBJ2-5; abundance: .; d_gene: TRBD2; v_gene: TRBV19; CDR3aa: CASSIKSGGLRTQETQYF; CDR3nt: TGTGCCAGTAGTATCAAGAGCGGGGGCCTTAGAACCCAAGAGACCCAGTACTTC
j_gene: TRBJ1-2; abundance: once; d_gene: .; v_gene: TRBV15; CDR3aa: CATSRARGGYGYTF; CDR3nt: TGTGCCACCAGCAGGGCCAGGGGTGGCTATGGCTACACCTTC
j_gene: TRBJ2-3; abundance: once; d_gene: .; v_gene: TRBV13; CDR3aa: CASSLRRAWTDTQYF; CDR3nt: TGTGCCAGCAGCTTACGGAGGGCCTGGACAGATACGCAGTATTTT
j_gene: TRBJ2-7; abundance: .; d_gene: .; v_gene: TRBV7-9; CDR3aa: CSSSPLLRDIRTYEQYF; CDR3nt: TGTTCCAGCAGCCCACTACTTAGGGACATCAGGACGTACGAGCAGTACTTC
j_gene: TRBJ1-4; abundance: once; d_gene: .; v_gene: TRBV5-8; CDR3aa: CASSPEANEKLFF; CDR3nt: TGTGCCAGCAGCCCGGAGGCTAATGAAAAACTGTTTTTT
j_gene: TRBJ2-7; abundance: .; d_gene: TRBD2; v_gene: TRBV6-5; CDR3aa: CASSWYGGVSYEQYF; CDR3nt: TGTGCCAGCAGTTGGTACGGGGGGGTCTCCTACGAGCAGTACTTC
j_gene: TRBJ2-7; abundance: few; d_gene: .; v_gene: TRBV7-2; CDR3aa: CASSLGPVRAMVDEQYF; CDR3nt: TGTGCCAGCAGCTTAGGGCCCGTGAGGGCGATGGTCGACGAGCAGTACTTC
j_gene: TRBJ2-4; abundance: .; d_gene: TRBD1; v_gene: TRBV7-9; CDR3aa: CASSLGQGNIQYF; CDR3nt: TGTGCCAGCAGCTTAGGACAGGGAAACATTCAGTACTTC
j_gene: TRBJ1-5; abundance: .; d_gene: TRBD1; v_gene: TRBV5-1; CDR3aa: CASSPTGNLNQPQHF; CDR3nt: TGCGCCAGCAGCCCGACAGGGAACCTCAATCAGCCCCAGCATTTT
j_gene: TRBJ2-7; abundance: .; d_gene: TRBD2; v_gene: TRBV14; CDR3aa: CASSQVSGGAGEQYF; CDR3nt: TGTGCCAGCAGCCAAGTAAGCGGGGGGGCCGGCGAGCAGTACTTC
j_gene: TRBJ2-5; abundance: .; d_gene: TRBD2; v_gene: TRBV7-9; CDR3aa: CASSPPRLAGAHIQETQYF; CDR3nt: TGTGCCAGCAGCCCCCCTCGGCTAGCGGGGGCCCACATCCAAGAGACCCAGTACTTC
j_gene: TRBJ1-1; abundance: .; d_gene: .; v_gene: TRBV7-6; CDR3aa: CASSLQGGEAFF; CDR3nt: TGTGCCAGCAGCTTGCAGGGAGGTGAAGCTTTCTTT
j_gene: TRBJ2-3; abundance: .; d_gene: TRBD2; v_gene: TRBV27; CDR3aa: CASSLSRGGVTDTQYF; CDR3nt: TGTGCCAGCAGTTTAAGTCGGGGGGGGGTGACAGATACGCAGTATTTT
j_gene: TRBJ2-7; abundance: .; d_gene: TRBD1; v_gene: TRBV7-2; CDR3aa: CASSLTGVYEQYF; CDR3nt: TGTGCCAGCAGCTTGACAGGGGTCTACGAGCAGTACTTC
j_gene: TRBJ2-7; abundance: .; d_gene: .; v_gene: TRBV9; CDR3aa: CASSVAGLPTYEQYF; CDR3nt: TGTGCCAGCAGCGTAGCCGGACTACCCACCTACGAGCAGTACTTC
j_gene: TRBJ2-2; abundance: .; d_gene: .; v_gene: TRBV19; CDR3aa: CASSMYSIYTGELFF; CDR3nt: TGTGCCAGTAGTATGTACAGTATATACACCGGGGAGCTGTTTTTT
j_gene: TRBJ2-7; abundance: .; d_gene: .; v_gene: TRBV6-1; CDR3aa: CASRGYEQYF; CDR3nt: TGTGCCAGCCGAGGCTACGAGCAGTACTTC
j_gene: TRBJ2-7; abundance: .; d_gene: TRBD1; v_gene: TRBV7-9; CDR3aa: CSSSRGTATSYEQYF; CDR3nt: TGTTCCAGCAGCCGTGGGACAGCCACCTCCTACGAGCAGTACTTC
j_gene: TRBJ1-1; abundance: few; d_gene: .; v_gene: TRBV5-1; CDR3aa: CASGLMNTEAFF; CDR3nt: TGCGCCAGCGGGCTCATGAACACTGAAGCTTTCTTT
j_gene: TRBJ2-7; abundance: .; d_gene: .; v_gene: TRBV10-2; CDR3aa: CASSGSQGYYEQYF; CDR3nt: TGCGCCAGCAGTGGAAGTCAGGGTTACTACGAGCAGTACTTC
j_gene: TRBJ2-1; abundance: once; d_gene: TRBD2; v_gene: TRBV27; CDR3aa: CASSYLAGVRNEQFF; CDR3nt: TGTGCCAGCAGTTACCTAGCGGGAGTACGCAATGAGCAGTTCTTC
j_gene: TRBJ2-5; abundance: .; d_gene: TRBD2; v_gene: TRBV19; CDR3aa: CASSRTSGLETQYF; CDR3nt: TGTGCCAGTAGTCGTACTAGCGGGCTGGAGACCCAGTACTTC
j_gene: TRBJ2-1; abundance: .; d_gene: TRBD2; v_gene: TRBV10-3; CDR3aa: CAIRPAGDHEQFF; CDR3nt: TGTGCCATCAGACCAGCGGGAGACCATGAGCAGTTCTTC
j_gene: TRBJ2-4; abundance: .; d_gene: TRBD2; v_gene: TRBV9; CDR3aa: CASSVEPGGNIQYF; CDR3nt: TGTGCCAGCAGCGTAGAGCCGGGGGGGAACATTCAGTACTTC
j_gene: TRBJ1-4; abundance: .; d_gene: TRBD1; v_gene: TRBV30; CDR3aa: CAWKTGTGFEKLFF; CDR3nt: TGTGCCTGGAAAACCGGGACAGGGTTTGAAAAACTGTTTTTT
j_gene: TRBJ2-3; abundance: .; d_gene: TRBD1; v_gene: TRBV4-1; CDR3aa: CASSHPRGQDTDTQYF; CDR3nt: TGCGCCAGCAGCCATCCAAGGGGACAGGACACAGATACGCAGTATTTT
j_gene: TRBJ1-1; abundance: .; d_gene: .; v_gene: TRBV2; CDR3aa: CASSVFNTEAFF; CDR3nt: TGTGCCAGCAGTGTCTTTAACACTGAAGCTTTCTTT
j_gene: TRBJ2-3; abundance: .; d_gene: .; v_gene: TRBV2; CDR3aa: CASNRRGGTDTQYF; CDR3nt: TGTGCCAGCAATCGGAGGGGGGGGACAGATACGCAGTATTTT
j_gene: TRBJ2-5; abundance: .; d_gene: TRBD2; v_gene: TRBV2; CDR3aa: CASPLADQETQYF; CDR3nt: TGTGCCAGCCCACTAGCGGATCAAGAGACCCAGTACTTC
j_gene: TRBJ2-3; abundance: .; d_gene: TRBD2; v_gene: TRBV11-2; CDR3aa: CASSLRAGTSGVSDTQYF; CDR3nt: TGTGCCAGCAGCTTGCGTGCGGGGACTAGCGGGGTATCAGATACGCAGTATTTT
j_gene: TRBJ2-3; abundance: .; d_gene: TRBD2; v_gene: TRBV5-6; CDR3aa: CASSQTPGTSNADTQYF; CDR3nt: TGTGCCAGCAGCCAGACTCCCGGGACTAGCAACGCAGATACGCAGTATTTT
j_gene: TRBJ1-1; abundance: .; d_gene: TRBD1; v_gene: TRBV5-1; CDR3aa: CASSSFTGGGEAFF; CDR3nt: TGCGCCAGCAGCTCCTTTACAGGGGGAGGGGAAGCTTTCTTT
j_gene: TRBJ2-1; abundance: .; d_gene: TRBD2; v_gene: TRBV10-1; CDR3aa: CASSESTSGGANEQFF; CDR3nt: TGCGCCAGCAGTGAGTCGACTAGCGGGGGGGCCAATGAGCAGTTCTTC
j_gene: TRBJ2-7; abundance: .; d_gene: .; v_gene: TRBV29-1; CDR3aa: CSVEGDTAYEQYF; CDR3nt: TGCAGCGTTGAAGGGGACACAGCCTACGAGCAGTACTTC
j_gene: TRBJ1-1; abundance: few; d_gene: .; v_gene: TRBV7-9; CDR3aa: CSSSFQNTEAFF; CDR3nt: TGTTCCAGCAGCTTTCAGAACACTGAAGCTTTCTTT
j_gene: TRBJ2-1; abundance: .; d_gene: .; v_gene: TRBV5-1; CDR3aa: CASSLVGGGFYNEQFF; CDR3nt: TGCGCCAGCAGCTTGGTAGGGGGGGGCTTCTACAATGAGCAGTTCTTC
j_gene: TRBJ2-7; abundance: .; d_gene: .; v_gene: TRBV14; CDR3aa: CASSQLGGVSDEQYF; CDR3nt: TGTGCCAGCAGCCAATTAGGGGGAGTCAGTGACGAGCAGTACTTC
j_gene: TRBJ1-2; abundance: .; d_gene: TRBD1; v_gene: TRBV29-1; CDR3aa: CSVDGTVLGGYTF; CDR3nt: TGCAGCGTGGACGGGACAGTCCTGGGTGGCTACACCTTC
j_gene: TRBJ1-6; abundance: .; d_gene: .; v_gene: TRBV5-1; CDR3aa: CASRLTGPSPLHF; CDR3nt: TGCGCCAGCAGATTGACAGGCCCCTCACCCCTCCACTTT
j_gene: TRBJ2-3; abundance: .; d_gene: .; v_gene: TRBV27; CDR3aa: CASSVWPDTQYF; CDR3nt: TGTGCCAGCAGTGTGTGGCCAGATACGCAGTATTTT
j_gene: TRBJ1-1; abundance: .; d_gene: .; v_gene: TRBV15; CDR3aa: CATSREMGGPTEAFF; CDR3nt: TGTGCCACCAGCAGAGAAATGGGGGGGCCCACTGAAGCTTTCTTT
j_gene: TRBJ2-1; abundance: once; d_gene: TRBD2; v_gene: TRBV15; CDR3aa: CATSRRGLGGTNEQFF; CDR3nt: TGTGCCACCAGCCGACGTGGACTAGGTGGAACCAATGAGCAGTTCTTC
j_gene: TRBJ2-2; abundance: .; d_gene: .; v_gene: TRBV19; CDR3aa: CASSIVRQTFTGELFF; CDR3nt: TGTGCCAGTAGTATAGTGCGACAAACCTTCACCGGGGAGCTGTTTTTT
j_gene: TRBJ2-1; abundance: .; d_gene: TRBD1; v_gene: TRBV7-2; CDR3aa: CASSWTGALYNEQFF; CDR3nt: TGTGCCAGCAGCTGGACAGGGGCCTTATACAATGAGCAGTTCTTC
j_gene: TRBJ2-3; abundance: once; d_gene: TRBD2; v_gene: TRBV6-5; CDR3aa: CASRLAGGTDTQYF; CDR3nt: TGTGCCAGCCGACTAGCGGGGGGCACAGATACGCAGTATTTT
j_gene: TRBJ2-1; abundance: .; d_gene: TRBD1; v_gene: TRBV7-8; CDR3aa: CASSFIPRDRVSTYNEQFF; CDR3nt: TGTGCCAGCAGCTTTATACCCCGGGACAGGGTTAGTACCTACAATGAGCAGTTCTTC
j_gene: TRBJ1-4; abundance: .; d_gene: .; v_gene: TRBV6-1; CDR3aa: CASRGGATNEKLFF; CDR3nt: TGTGCCAGCCGGGGCGGGGCAACTAATGAAAAACTGTTTTTT
j_gene: TRBJ1-2; abundance: .; d_gene: .; v_gene: TRBV9; CDR3aa: CASSVGTMRDGYTF; CDR3nt: TGTGCCAGCAGCGTAGGCACCATGCGGGATGGCTACACCTTC
j_gene: TRBJ2-7; abundance: .; d_gene: TRBD1; v_gene: TRBV9; CDR3aa: CASSHGLGTGMYEQYF; CDR3nt: TGTGCCAGCAGCCATGGACTCGGGACAGGGATGTACGAGCAGTACTTC
j_gene: TRBJ1-1; abundance: few; d_gene: TRBD1; v_gene: TRBV10-1; CDR3aa: CASSGGQGGQNTEAFF; CDR3nt: TGCGCCAGCTCGGGGGGACAGGGAGGTCAGAACACTGAAGCTTTCTTT
j_gene: TRBJ1-1; abundance: .; d_gene: .; v_gene: TRBV5-4; CDR3aa: CASRPLGANTEAFF; CDR3nt: TGTGCCAGCAGACCATTAGGGGCGAACACTGAAGCTTTCTTT
j_gene: TRBJ2-3; abundance: .; d_gene: TRBD2; v_gene: TRBV9; CDR3aa: CASSSQPGGAGAEDTQYF; CDR3nt: TGTGCCAGCAGCTCCCAACCGGGGGGGGCGGGAGCCGAAGATACGCAGTATTTT
j_gene: TRBJ1-4; abundance: .; d_gene: .; v_gene: TRBV10-3; CDR3aa: CAISDQVATSEKLFF; CDR3nt: TGTGCCATCAGTGACCAAGTAGCGACAAGTGAAAAACTGTTTTTT
j_gene: TRBJ2-7; abundance: few; d_gene: .; v_gene: TRBV27; CDR3aa: CASSFQGFYEQYF; CDR3nt: TGTGCCAGCAGTTTTCAGGGTTTCTACGAGCAGTACTTC